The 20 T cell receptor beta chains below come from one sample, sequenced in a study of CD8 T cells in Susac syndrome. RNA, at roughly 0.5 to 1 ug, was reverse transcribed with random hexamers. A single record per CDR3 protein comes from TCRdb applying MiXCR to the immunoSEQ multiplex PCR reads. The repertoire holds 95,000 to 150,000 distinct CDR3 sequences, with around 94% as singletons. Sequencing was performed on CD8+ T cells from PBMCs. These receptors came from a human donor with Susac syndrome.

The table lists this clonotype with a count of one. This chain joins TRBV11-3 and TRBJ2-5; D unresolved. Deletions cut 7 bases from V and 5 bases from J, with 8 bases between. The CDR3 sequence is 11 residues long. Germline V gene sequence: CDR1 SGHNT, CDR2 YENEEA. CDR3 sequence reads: CASTPVETQYF. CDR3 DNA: TGTGCCAGCACTCCCGTCGAGACCCAGTACTTC.

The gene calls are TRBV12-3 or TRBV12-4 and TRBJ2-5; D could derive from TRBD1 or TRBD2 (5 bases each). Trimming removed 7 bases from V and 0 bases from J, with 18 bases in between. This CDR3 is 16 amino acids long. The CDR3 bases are TGTGCCAGCACCACCTACCCGGGGCCCCACCAAGAGACCCAGTACTTC. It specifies CASTTYPGPHQETQYF.

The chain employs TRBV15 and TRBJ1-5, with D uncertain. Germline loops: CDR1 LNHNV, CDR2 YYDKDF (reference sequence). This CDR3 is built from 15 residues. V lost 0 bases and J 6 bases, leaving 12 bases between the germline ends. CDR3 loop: CATSRDEGKGQPQHF. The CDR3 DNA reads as TGTGCCACCAGCAGAGATGAGGGTAAGGGTCAGCCCCAGCATTTT.

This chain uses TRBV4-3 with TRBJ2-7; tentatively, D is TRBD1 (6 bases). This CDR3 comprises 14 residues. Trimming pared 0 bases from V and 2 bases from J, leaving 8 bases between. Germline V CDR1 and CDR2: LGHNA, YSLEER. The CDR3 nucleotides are TGCGCCAGCAGCCAAGATACAGGGACCTACGAGCAGTACTTC. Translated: CASSQDTGTYEQYF.

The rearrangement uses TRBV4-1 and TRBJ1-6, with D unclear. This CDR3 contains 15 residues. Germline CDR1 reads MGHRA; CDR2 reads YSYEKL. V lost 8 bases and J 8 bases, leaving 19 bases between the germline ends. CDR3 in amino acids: CASSELHRDDSPLHF. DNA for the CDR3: TGCGCCAGCTCGGAACTGCATAGAGATGATTCACCCCTCCACTTT.

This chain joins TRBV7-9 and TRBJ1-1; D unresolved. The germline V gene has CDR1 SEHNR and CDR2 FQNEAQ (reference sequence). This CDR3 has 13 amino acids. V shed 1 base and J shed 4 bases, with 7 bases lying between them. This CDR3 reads CASSLGPTTEAFF. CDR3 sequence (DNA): TGTGCCAGCAGCTTAGGCCCCACCACTGAAGCTTTCTTT.

CDR3 region: CASSMGAGVRTQYF. The CDR3, as DNA: TGTGCCAGCAGTATGGGGGCGGGGGTGCGGACCCAGTACTTC. The J gene is TRBJ2-5, the V gene TRBV27, with D perhaps matching TRBD2 (7 bases). Germline CDR1 and CDR2: MNHEY and SMNVEV (reference sequence). The germline V and J ends were trimmed by 5 bases and 7 bases, with 17 bases remaining between them. CDR3 size: 14 residues.

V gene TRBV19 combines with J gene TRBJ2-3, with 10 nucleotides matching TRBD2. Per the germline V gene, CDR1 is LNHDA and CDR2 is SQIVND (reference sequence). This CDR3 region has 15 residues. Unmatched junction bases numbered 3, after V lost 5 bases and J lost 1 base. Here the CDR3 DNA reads TGTGCCAGTAGTCCAGGACTAGCGGGCACAGATACGCAGTATTTT. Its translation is CASSPGLAGTDTQYF.

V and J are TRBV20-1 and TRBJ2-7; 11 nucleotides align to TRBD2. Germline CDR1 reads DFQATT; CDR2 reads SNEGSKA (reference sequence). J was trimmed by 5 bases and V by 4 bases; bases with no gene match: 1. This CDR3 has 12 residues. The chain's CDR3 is CSATTSGDEQYF. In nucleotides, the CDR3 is TGCAGTGCTACGACTAGCGGGGACGAGCAGTACTTC.

The CDR3 DNA sequence: TGTGCCAGCAGCCAAGATCAGGGGCGGTACAATGAGCAGTTCTTC. This translates into CASSQDQGRYNEQFF. This rearrangement joins TRBV14 to TRBJ2-1; possibly TRBD1 for D (6 bases). The CDR3 is 15 amino acids. The germline V gene encodes CDR1 SGHDN and CDR2 FVKESK. V was shortened by 0 bases and J by 4 bases, with 10 bases between the two germline ends.

CDR3 DNA sequence: TGTGCCAGCAGCCAAGCCCTATTCCAAGAGACCTACAATGAGCAGTTCTTC. It yields the protein CASSQALFQETYNEQFF. The V gene is TRBV3-1, the J gene TRBJ2-1, with unresolved D. CDR3 length: 17 residues. Germline V gene data show CDR1 as LGHDT and CDR2 as YNNKEL (reference sequence). V lost 1 base to trimming and J lost 2 bases, with 15 bases between them.

This CDR3 reads CSVESGGETQYF. CDR3 DNA: TGCAGCGTTGAGTCCGGGGGCGAGACCCAGTACTTC. The chain joins TRBV29-1 to TRBJ2-5; either TRBD1 or TRBD2 may supply D (6 bases each). V gave up 3 bases and J gave up 5 bases, with 10 bases separating them. The germline gives CDR1 SQVTM, CDR2 ANQGSEA. This CDR3 contains 12 residues.

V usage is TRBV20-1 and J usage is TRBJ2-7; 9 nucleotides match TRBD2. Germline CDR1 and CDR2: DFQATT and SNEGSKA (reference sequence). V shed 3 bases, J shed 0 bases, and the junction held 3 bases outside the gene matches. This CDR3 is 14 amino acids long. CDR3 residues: CSAREAGGSYEQYF. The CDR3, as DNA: TGCAGTGCTAGGGAAGCGGGGGGCTCCTACGAGCAGTACTTC.

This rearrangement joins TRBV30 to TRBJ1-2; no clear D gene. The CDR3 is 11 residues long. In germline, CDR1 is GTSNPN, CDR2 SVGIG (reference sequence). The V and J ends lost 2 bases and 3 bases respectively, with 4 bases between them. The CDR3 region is CAWSWDYGYTF. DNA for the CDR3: TGTGCCTGGAGTTGGGACTATGGCTACACCTTC.

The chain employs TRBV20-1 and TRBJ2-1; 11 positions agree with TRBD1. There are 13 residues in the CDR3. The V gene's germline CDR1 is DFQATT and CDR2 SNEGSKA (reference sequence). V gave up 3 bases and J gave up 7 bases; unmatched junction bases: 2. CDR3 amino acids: CSARGTGGNEQFF. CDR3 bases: TGCAGTGCTAGGGGGACAGGGGGGAATGAGCAGTTCTTC.

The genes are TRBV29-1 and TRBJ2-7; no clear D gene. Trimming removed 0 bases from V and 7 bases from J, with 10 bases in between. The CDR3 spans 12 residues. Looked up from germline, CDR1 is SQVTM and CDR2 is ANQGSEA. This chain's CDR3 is CSVEDVGWEQYF. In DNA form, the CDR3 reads TGCAGCGTTGAAGACGTGGGCTGGGAGCAGTACTTC.

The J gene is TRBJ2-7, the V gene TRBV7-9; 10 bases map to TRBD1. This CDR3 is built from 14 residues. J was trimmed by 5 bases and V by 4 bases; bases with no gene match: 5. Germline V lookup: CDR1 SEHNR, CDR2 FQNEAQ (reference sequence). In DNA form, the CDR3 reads TGTGCCAGCAGCTCGAGGGACAGGGGCCACGAGCAGTACTTC. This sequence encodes CASSSRDRGHEQYF.

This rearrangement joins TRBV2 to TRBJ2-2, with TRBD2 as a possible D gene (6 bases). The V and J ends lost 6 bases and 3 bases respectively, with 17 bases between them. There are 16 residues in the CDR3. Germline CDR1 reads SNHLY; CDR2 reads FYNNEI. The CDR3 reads CASRPPRGVDTGELFF. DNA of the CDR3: TGTGCCAGCAGGCCCCCACGCGGGGTCGACACCGGGGAGCTGTTTTTT.

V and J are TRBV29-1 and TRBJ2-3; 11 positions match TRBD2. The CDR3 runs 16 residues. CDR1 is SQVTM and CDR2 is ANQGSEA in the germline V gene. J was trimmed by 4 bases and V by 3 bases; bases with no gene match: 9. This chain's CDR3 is CSVEGLAARVADTQYF. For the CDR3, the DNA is TGCAGCGTTGAGGGACTAGCGGCTCGGGTTGCAGATACGCAGTATTTT.

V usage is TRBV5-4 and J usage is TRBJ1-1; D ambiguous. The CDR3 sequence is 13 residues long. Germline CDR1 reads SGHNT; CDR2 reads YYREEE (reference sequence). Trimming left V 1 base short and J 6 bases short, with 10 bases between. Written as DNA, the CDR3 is TGTGCCAGCAGCTTGATTGAAGGGTCTGAAGCTTTCTTT. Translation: CASSLIEGSEAFF.